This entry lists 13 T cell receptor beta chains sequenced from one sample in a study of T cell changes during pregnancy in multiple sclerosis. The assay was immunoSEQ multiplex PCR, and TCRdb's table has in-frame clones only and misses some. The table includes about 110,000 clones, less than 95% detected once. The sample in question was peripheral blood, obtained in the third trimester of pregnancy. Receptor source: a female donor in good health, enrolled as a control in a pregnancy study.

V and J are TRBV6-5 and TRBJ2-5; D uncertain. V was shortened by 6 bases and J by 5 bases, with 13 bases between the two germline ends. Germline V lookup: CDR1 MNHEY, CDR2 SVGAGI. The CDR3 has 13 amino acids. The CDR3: CASRSGAGETQYF. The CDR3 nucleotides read TGTGCCAGCAGATCGGGTGCCGGGGAGACCCAGTACTTC.

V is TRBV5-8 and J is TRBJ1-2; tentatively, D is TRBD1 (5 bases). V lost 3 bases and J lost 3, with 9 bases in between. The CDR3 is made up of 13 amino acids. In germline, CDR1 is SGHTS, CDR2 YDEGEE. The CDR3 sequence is CASSYDRDYGYTF. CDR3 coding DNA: TGTGCCAGCAGCTACGACAGAGACTATGGCTACACCTTC.

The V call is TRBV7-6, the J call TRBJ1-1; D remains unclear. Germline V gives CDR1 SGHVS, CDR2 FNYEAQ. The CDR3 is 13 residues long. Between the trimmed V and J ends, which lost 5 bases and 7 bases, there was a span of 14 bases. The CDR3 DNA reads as TGTGCCAGCAGCATAATAAGACCGGGTGAAGCTTTCTTT. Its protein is CASSIIRPGEAFF.

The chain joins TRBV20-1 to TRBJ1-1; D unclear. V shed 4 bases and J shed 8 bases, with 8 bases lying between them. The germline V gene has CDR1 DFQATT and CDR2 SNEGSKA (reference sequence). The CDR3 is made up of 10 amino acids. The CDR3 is CSATQVEAFF. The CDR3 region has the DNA TGCAGTGCTACTCAGGTAGAAGCTTTCTTT.

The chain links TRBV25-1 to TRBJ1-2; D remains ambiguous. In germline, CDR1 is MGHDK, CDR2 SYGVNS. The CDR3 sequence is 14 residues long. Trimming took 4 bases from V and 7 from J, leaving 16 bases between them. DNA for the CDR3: TGTGCCAGCAGTGGAAAATTCTCAGAGGGTGGCTACACCTTC. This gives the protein CASSGKFSEGGYTF.

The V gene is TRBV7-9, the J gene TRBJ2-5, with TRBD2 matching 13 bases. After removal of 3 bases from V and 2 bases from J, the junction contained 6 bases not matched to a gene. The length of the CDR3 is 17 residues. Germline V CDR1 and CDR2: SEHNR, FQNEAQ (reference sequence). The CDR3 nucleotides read TGTGCCAGCAGCTTTATTGGGACTAGCGGGGAGCAAGAGACCCAGTACTTC. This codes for CASSFIGTSGEQETQYF. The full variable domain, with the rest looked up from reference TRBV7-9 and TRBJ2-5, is DTGVSQNPRHKITKRGQNVTFRCDPISEHNRLYWYRQTLGQGPEFLTYFQNEAQLEKSRLLSDRFSAERPKGSFSTLEIQRTEQGDSAMYLCASSFIGTSGEQETQYFGPGTRLLVL.

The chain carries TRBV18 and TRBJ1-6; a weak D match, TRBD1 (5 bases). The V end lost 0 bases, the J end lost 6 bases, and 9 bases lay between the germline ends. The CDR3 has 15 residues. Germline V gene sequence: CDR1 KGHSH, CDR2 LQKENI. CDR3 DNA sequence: TGTGCCAGCTCACCACCGACCCAGGGTAATTCACCCCTCCACTTT. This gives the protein CASSPPTQGNSPLHF.

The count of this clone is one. The CDR3 here is CASNLGTGGATGNTIYF. In DNA form, the CDR3 reads TGTGCCAGCAACCTCGGGACAGGGGGCGCGACGGGAAACACCATATATTTT. The chain joins TRBV7-2 to TRBJ1-3, with 12 bases lining up with TRBD1. The CDR3 contains 17 residues. In germline, CDR1 is SGHTA, CDR2 FQGNSA. V dropped 7 bases and J dropped 4; count of bases not matched to a gene: 11.

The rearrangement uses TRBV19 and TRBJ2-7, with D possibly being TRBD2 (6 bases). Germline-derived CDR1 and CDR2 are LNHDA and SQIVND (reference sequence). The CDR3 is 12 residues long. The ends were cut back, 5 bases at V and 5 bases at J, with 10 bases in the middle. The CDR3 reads CASSPRGNEQYF. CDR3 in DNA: TGTGCCAGTAGTCCTCGGGGGAACGAGCAGTACTTC. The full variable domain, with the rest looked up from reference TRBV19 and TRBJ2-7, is DGGITQSPKYLFRKEGQNVTLSCEQNLNHDAMYWYRQDPGQGLRLIYYSQIVNDFQKGDIAEGYSVSREKKESFPLTVTSAQKNPTAFYLCASSPRGNEQYFGPGTRLTVT.

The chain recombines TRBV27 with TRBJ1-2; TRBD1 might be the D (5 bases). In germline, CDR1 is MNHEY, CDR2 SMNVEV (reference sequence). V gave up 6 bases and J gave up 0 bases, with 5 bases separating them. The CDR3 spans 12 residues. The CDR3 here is CASRQANYGYTF. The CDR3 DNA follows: TGTGCCAGCAGACAGGCTAACTATGGCTACACCTTC.

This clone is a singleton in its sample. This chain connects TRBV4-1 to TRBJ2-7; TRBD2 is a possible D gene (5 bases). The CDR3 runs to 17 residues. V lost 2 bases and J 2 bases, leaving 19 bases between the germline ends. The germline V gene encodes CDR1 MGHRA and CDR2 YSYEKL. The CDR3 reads CASSQLGGSPGAYEQYF. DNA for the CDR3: TGCGCCAGCAGCCAACTAGGCGGGTCGCCCGGGGCCTACGAGCAGTACTTC.

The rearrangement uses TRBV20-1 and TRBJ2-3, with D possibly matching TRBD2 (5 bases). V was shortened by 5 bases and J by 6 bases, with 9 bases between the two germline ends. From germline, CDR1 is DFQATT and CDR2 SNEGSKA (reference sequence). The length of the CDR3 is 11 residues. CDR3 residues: CSAPRGDTQYF. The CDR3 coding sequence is TGCAGTGCTCCCCGGGGTGATACGCAGTATTTT.

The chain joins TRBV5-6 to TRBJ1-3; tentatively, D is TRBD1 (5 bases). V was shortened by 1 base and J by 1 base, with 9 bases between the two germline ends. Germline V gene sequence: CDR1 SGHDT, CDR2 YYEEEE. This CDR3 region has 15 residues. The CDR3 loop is CASSLQGGSGNTIYF. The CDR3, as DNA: TGTGCCAGCAGCTTGCAGGGAGGATCTGGAAACACCATATATTTT.